This T cell receptor beta chain came from a study of T-cell reconstitution after alpha-beta-depleted transplantation in children. The library targeted TCRbeta and was prepared with unique molecular identifiers. TCRdb re-derived calls from the PCR reads in MiXCR, one entry per CDR3 protein. Among 400,000 to 500,000 distinct CDR3 sequences listed, roughly 10% were seen once. Per the germline V gene, CDR1 is SGHAT and CDR2 is FQNNGV. Trimming shortened V by 5 bases and J by 0 bases, and 13 bases separated the two germline ends. This CDR3 has 15 residues. The sample was PBMCs from the stem cell graft donor, taken from the stem cell graft. This TCR was recovered from a human donor who donated a stem cell graft to a child with acute myeloid leukemia. This chain joins TRBV11-2 and TRBJ1-2, with D hard to call. Here the CDR3 reads CASSGGISANYGYTF. CDR3 sequence (DNA): TGTGCCAGCAGCGGAGGGATTTCCGCTAACTATGGCTACACCTTC.